This TCR beta chain was recovered during a study of T-cell reconstitution after alpha-beta-depleted transplantation in children. Points from the study as a whole: The study reportedly traced alpha-beta T cells about two months after transplant to several hundred expanded graft clones. At day 60, the high TCRbeta diversity found in some patients originated from recipient T cells and thymic progenitors that had survived. Most T-cell counts and diversity one year after the transplant came from T cells that were newly produced.

Preparation of the TCRbeta library involved a method that used unique molecular identifiers. From the PCR reads, TCRdb called clonotypes with MiXCR, one entry per CDR3 protein. Of 73,000 or so distinct CDR3 sequences listed, roughly 4.4% were seen once; the top ten hold 15% to 20%. This clonotype was counted ten times or more. The antigen is undetermined. The source is a boy under two years old who had a stem cell transplant for acute myeloid leukemia, so the T cells may come from the graft donor. Sequenced material: PBMCs, mostly from graft donor cells, taken 180 days after TCRalphabeta/CD19-depleted stem cell transplant.

The CDR3 coding sequence is TGTGCCATCAGTCTTTCGGAGGGTCAAACTAGGGGTAAAGCTTTCTTT. Translating gives CAISLSEGQTRGKAFF. The V gene is TRBV10-3, the J gene TRBJ1-1, with D maybe TRBD1 (5 bases). The CDR3 runs to 16 residues. Germline V lookup: CDR1 ENHRY, CDR2 SYGVKD. The V and J ends lost 5 bases and 9 bases respectively, with 25 bases between them.